This entry concerns a single TCR beta chain. The antigen is undetermined. This entry comes from a study of OX40 agonist ivuxolimab in advanced cancers. Looking at the study overall: Intravenous ivuxolimab was administered to patients every 2 weeks at 0.01 to 10 mg/kg. A history of anti-PD-1, anti-PD-L1 or anti-CTLA-4 therapy was acceptable, and 30% to 45% had some.

Libraries were prepared by immunoSEQ multiplex PCR; TCRdb keeps only in-frame clonotypes and omits some of them. The sample yields about 100,000 clones, about 84% seen once. Study-level findings and limits: Antigen targets of the expanded peripheral T cells went undetermined. Relative to CD4+, CD8+ T cells held more expanded clones on average.

The specimen comprised CD4+ or CD8+ T cells sorted from blood, sampled in a trial of the OX40 agonist ivuxolimab. The TCR originated in an adult with an advanced solid tumor such as melanoma, head and neck, liver or kidney cancer.

The CDR3 loop reads CASSRDRQTGELFF. The CDR3 coding sequence is TGCGCCAGCAGCAGGGACAGACAGACCGGGGAGCTGTTTTTT. The J gene is TRBJ2-2, the V gene TRBV5-1, with 7 bases lining up with TRBD1. CDR3 length equals 14 residues. From germline, CDR1 is SGHRS and CDR2 YFSETQ. Germline trimming cut 4 bases from V and 5 bases from J; bases unmatched to any gene: 5.